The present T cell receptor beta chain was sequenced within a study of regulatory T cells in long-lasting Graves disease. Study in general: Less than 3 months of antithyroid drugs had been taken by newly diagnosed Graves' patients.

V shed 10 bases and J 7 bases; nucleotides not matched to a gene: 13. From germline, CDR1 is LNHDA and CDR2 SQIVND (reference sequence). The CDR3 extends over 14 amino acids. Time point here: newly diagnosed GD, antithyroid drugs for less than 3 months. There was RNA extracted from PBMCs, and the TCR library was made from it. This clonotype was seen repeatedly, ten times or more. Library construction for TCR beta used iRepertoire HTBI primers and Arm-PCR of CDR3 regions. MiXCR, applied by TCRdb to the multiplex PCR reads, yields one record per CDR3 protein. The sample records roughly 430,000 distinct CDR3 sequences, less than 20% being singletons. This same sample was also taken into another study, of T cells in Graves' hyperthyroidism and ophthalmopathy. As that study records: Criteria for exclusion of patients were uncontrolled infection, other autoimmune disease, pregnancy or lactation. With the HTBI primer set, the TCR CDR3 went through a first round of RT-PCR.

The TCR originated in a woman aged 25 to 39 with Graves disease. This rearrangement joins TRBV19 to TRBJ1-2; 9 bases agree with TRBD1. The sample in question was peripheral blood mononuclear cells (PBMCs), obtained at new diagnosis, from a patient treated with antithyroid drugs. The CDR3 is CATTAGQGVGGYTF. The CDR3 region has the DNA TGTGCCACTACTGCGGGACAGGGAGTTGGTGGCTACACCTTC.